Listed below are T cell receptor beta chains from one sample, sequenced in a study of cytomegalovirus exposure and HLA in healthy donors. Profiled with immunoSEQ multiplex PCR; TCRdb holds only in-frame clones, not every one. This table holds approximately 200,000 clones, roughly 77% found once. The sample consisted of PBMCs. All receptors derive from a young woman in good health and CMV-seropositive. CDR3s include the opening cysteine and the closing phenylalanine or tryptophan. D genes are given only for firm matches. Some rows have no size entry. The others give once, few or many, or a class for an expanded clone.

clone size,V gene,D gene,J gene,CDR3 DNA,CDR3 protein
.,TRBV7-9,TRBD1,TRBJ2-2,TGTGCCAGCAGCTTATTGGGACAGGGGTTTCGGGAGCTGTTTTTT,CASSLLGQGFRELFF
.,TRBV5-6,TRBD2,TRBJ2-7,TGTGCCAGCAGCCCGGGACTAGAGGACGAGCAGTACTTC,CASSPGLEDEQYF
.,TRBV6-1,.,TRBJ2-5,TGTGCCAGCAGCCCCTTTTTTGGGCAGCAAGAGACCCAGTACTTC,CASSPFFGQQETQYF
.,TRBV5-1,.,TRBJ2-1,TGCGCCAGCAGAACCTCCGGGACAAGTAATGAGCAGTTCTTC,CASRTSGTSNEQFF
.,TRBV18,TRBD2,TRBJ2-5,TGTGCCAGCTCACCGGGGAGGGCACAAGAGACCCAGTACTTC,CASSPGRAQETQYF
.,TRBV11-3,TRBD2,TRBJ2-2,TGTGCCAGCAGCTTAGGAGTGTCGAGCGGGAGCCGGACCGGGGAGCTGTTTTTT,CASSLGVSSGSRTGELFF
.,TRBV28,.,TRBJ1-6,TGTGCCAGTCGCGGGACGGGTCGGTCACCCCTCCACTTT,CASRGTGRSPLHF
.,TRBV7-6,.,TRBJ2-2,TGTGCCAGCAGCTTACGCGGCGGGGAGCTGTTTTTT,CASSLRGGELFF
few,TRBV10-1,.,TRBJ1-1,TGCGCCACCAAGGGACACCCCAACACTGAAGCTTTCTTT,CATKGHPNTEAFF
.,TRBV6-6,.,TRBJ1-1,TGTGCCAGCAGCGGCGGTTCGAACACTGAAGCTTTCTTT,CASSGGSNTEAFF
.,TRBV10-3,.,TRBJ1-5,TGTGCCATAGGAAACGGAGGAAGCAATCAGCCCCAGCATTTT,CAIGNGGSNQPQHF
.,TRBV4-1,TRBD2,TRBJ2-3,TGCGCCAGCAGCCAAGATAGTCCGGGACTAGCGGGAGGGCTGGATACGCAGTATTTT,CASSQDSPGLAGGLDTQYF
few,TRBV4-2,TRBD1,TRBJ2-7,TGTGCCAGCAGCCTTTCCTACCGGGACAGGGGAGACGAGCAGTACTTC,CASSLSYRDRGDEQYF
once,TRBV10-1,TRBD2,TRBJ2-5,TGCGCCAGCAGCGGTGGACTAGCGGGAGAAGAGACCCAGTACTTC,CASSGGLAGEETQYF
.,TRBV14,TRBD2,TRBJ2-1,TGTGCCAGCAGCCCCGGGACTAGCGGATACAATGAGCAGTTCTTC,CASSPGTSGYNEQFF
few,TRBV11-2,TRBD1,TRBJ1-2,TGTGCCAGCAGCGTCGGGACAGACTCTAACTATGGCTACACCTTC,CASSVGTDSNYGYTF
few,TRBV27,.,TRBJ2-6,TGTGCCAGCAGTTTATCATCGGGTGGGGCCAACGTCCTGACTTTC,CASSLSSGGANVLTF
.,TRBV28,.,TRBJ1-1,TGTGCCAGCAGACCCGGGGGGGCGAGCACTGAAGCTTTCTTT,CASRPGGASTEAFF
.,TRBV14,TRBD2,TRBJ2-7,TGTGCCAGCAGCCAAGGAGCGGGAGTGTACTACGAGCAGTACTTC,CASSQGAGVYYEQYF
.,TRBV11-2,TRBD2,TRBJ2-1,TGTGCCAGCAGCCCGCTAGCGGGAACCTACAATGAGCAGTTCTTC,CASSPLAGTYNEQFF
.,TRBV19,.,TRBJ2-1,TGTGCCAGTACTGTGCGAAGCTCCTACAATGAGCAGTTCTTC,CASTVRSSYNEQFF
.,TRBV7-7,.,TRBJ2-5,TGTGCCAGCAGCTTGAACAGCGGTGCGGGGGAGACCCAGTACTTC,CASSLNSGAGETQYF
few,TRBV4-1,.,TRBJ2-5,TGCGCCAGCAGCCAAACAGGGTGGGAGACCCAGTACTTC,CASSQTGWETQYF
few,TRBV10-3,TRBD1,TRBJ1-4,TGTGCCATCAGTGCAGGGGGCAGTGGCACTAATGAAAAACTGTTTTTT,CAISAGGSGTNEKLFF
.,TRBV12-2,.,TRBJ1-5,TGTGCAAGTCGCTTAGTAGGGGGCAGCAATCAGCCCCAGCATTTT,CASRLVGGSNQPQHF
once,TRBV2,.,TRBJ2-7,TGTGCCAGCAGTGAAGACGGCAGGGCCTGGGGCGAGCAGTACTTC,CASSEDGRAWGEQYF
.,TRBV18,.,TRBJ2-7,TGTGCCAGCTCACCACGTCGGTACCGCTCCTACGAGCAGTACTTC,CASSPRRYRSYEQYF
.,TRBV5-4,.,TRBJ2-1,TGTGCCAGCAGCACTGGGGGGATTGAGCAGTTCTTC,CASSTGGIEQFF
.,TRBV27,TRBD1,TRBJ1-5,TGTGCCAGCAGTCGGGACAGCTCCTATGGGACCCAGCATTTT,CASSRDSSYGTQHF
.,TRBV14,.,TRBJ2-1,TGTGCCAGCAGCCCGTCGGCAGCGTATGAGCAGTTCTTC,CASSPSAAYEQFF
.,TRBV5-5,.,TRBJ1-4,TGTGCCAGCAGCGCCGGCTTCGGGGGTGAAAAACTGTTTTTT,CASSAGFGGEKLFF
.,TRBV27,.,TRBJ1-4,TGTGCCAGCAGTAAAAGACAAGCAACTAATGAAAAACTGTTTTTT,CASSKRQATNEKLFF
.,TRBV19,.,TRBJ1-1,TGTGCCAGTAGTATAGGCGCTCGTTTGAACACTGAAGCTTTCTTT,CASSIGARLNTEAFF
.,TRBV18,TRBD2,TRBJ2-1,TGTGCCAGCTCACCCCGGCGGCGGGAGGGTTTCGATGAGCAGTTCTTC,CASSPRRREGFDEQFF
few,TRBV9,TRBD1,TRBJ2-6,TGTGCCAGCAGCGTGGGACAGGGTGGGACTGGGGCCAACGTCCTGACTTTC,CASSVGQGGTGANVLTF
.,TRBV28,.,TRBJ2-1,TGTGCCAGCAGTTCTTTTGACAATGAGCAGTTCTTC,CASSSFDNEQFF
.,TRBV28,.,TRBJ2-7,TGTGCCAGCCCTCCGCCGGGGGGACAGGAGTCACCCTACGAGCAGTACTTC,CASPPPGGQESPYEQYF
.,TRBV5-4,TRBD2,TRBJ2-7,TGTGCCAGCAGCTTGGTAGCGGGAGACATCTACGAGCAGTACTTC,CASSLVAGDIYEQYF
.,TRBV5-1,.,TRBJ1-4,TGCGCCAGCAGCATATCTCAGGGGAACATTGAAAAACTGTTTTTT,CASSISQGNIEKLFF
medium-sized,TRBV28,.,TRBJ1-3,TGTGCCAGCGGGAGGTCTGGAAACACCATATATTTT,CASGRSGNTIYF
.,TRBV7-2,.,TRBJ2-1,TGTGCCAGCAGCTTAGTCCTTCTAAACAATGAGCAGTTCTTC,CASSLVLLNNEQFF
.,TRBV25-1,TRBD1,TRBJ1-2,TGTGCCAGCACCCCCCGGGACAGCTACTATGGCTACACCTTC,CASTPRDSYYGYTF
many,TRBV11-2,.,TRBJ2-7,TGTGCCAGCAGCTTTTCCCAAGCGGGCTCCTACGAGCAGTACTTC,CASSFSQAGSYEQYF
once,TRBV18,.,TRBJ2-5,TGTGCCAGCTCACCCCGTCGGGGGGCCCAAGAGACCCAGTACTTC,CASSPRRGAQETQYF
.,TRBV6-1,.,TRBJ2-6,TGTGCCAGCAGTGAAAGGGAGAGCTCTGGGGCCAACGTCCTGACTTTC,CASSERESSGANVLTF
.,TRBV5-5,TRBD2,TRBJ2-1,TGTGCCAGCAGCCCGCCTAGCGGGAGTATGTATGAGCAGTTCTTC,CASSPPSGSMYEQFF
.,TRBV5-1,.,TRBJ1-1,TGCGCCAGCAGGGGGGCCATGAACACTGAAGCTTTCTTT,CASRGAMNTEAFF
once,TRBV2,.,TRBJ1-4,TGTGCCAGCTTGGACGTGGTCGCGGGACTGTTTTTT,CASLDVVAGLFF
.,TRBV11-3,TRBD1,TRBJ1-5,TGTGCCAGCAGCCAAACAGGGGGCTGGGGCAATCAGCCCCAGCATTTT,CASSQTGGWGNQPQHF
.,TRBV19,TRBD1,TRBJ2-3,TGTGCCACCTCCAGGGACAGGGGCACAGATACGCAGTATTTT,CATSRDRGTDTQYF